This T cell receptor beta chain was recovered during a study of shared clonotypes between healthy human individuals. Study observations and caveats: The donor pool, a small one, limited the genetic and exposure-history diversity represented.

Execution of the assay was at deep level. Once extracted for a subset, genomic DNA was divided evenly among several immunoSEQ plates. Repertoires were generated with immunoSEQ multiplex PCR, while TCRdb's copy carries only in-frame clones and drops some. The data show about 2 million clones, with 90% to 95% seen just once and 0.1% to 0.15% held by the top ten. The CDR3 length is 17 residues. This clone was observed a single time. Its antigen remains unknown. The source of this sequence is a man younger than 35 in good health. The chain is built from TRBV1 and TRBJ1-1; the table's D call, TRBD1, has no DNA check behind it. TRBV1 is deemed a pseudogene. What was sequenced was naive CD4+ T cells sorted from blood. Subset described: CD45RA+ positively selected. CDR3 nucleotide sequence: TGCACCAGCAGCCAAGGGCTTGCCAGGGGGAATAGGACTGAAGCTTTCTTT. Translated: CTSSQGLARGNRTEAFF.